This TCR beta chain originates from a study of T cell responses to AZD1222 COVID-19 vaccine. Findings of the study overall: The CD4 TCRs associated with vaccination extended across spike and predominated at 160-218 and 743-854. The reported proportion of spike-specific TCRs targeting unmutated variant regions was nearly half.

This clone was observed a few times. The antigen is undetermined. The V end lost 5 bases, the J end lost 4 bases, and 19 bases lay between the germline ends. The CDR3 length is 16 residues. The germline V gene has CDR1 MRHNA and CDR2 SNTAGT. Produced via immunoSEQ multiplex PCR; TCRdb's table is partial and in-frame only. The sample lists fewer than 80,000 clones, 88% occurring once. The clonotype comes from an adult who received the MenACWY meningococcal vaccine as a control. The sample was peripheral blood, taken 28 days after the second dose of the MenACWY control vaccine. The chain has TRBV6-4 and TRBJ2-3; maybe TRBD1 (7 bases). This chain's CDR3 is CASSKGGGEPSDTQYF. DNA of the CDR3: TGTGCCAGCAGTAAAGGAGGGGGCGAGCCCTCAGATACGCAGTATTTT.